This T cell receptor (beta chain) was observed in a study of CXCR3-negative and CXCR3-positive naive CD8 T cells. Study as a whole: A total of roughly 140 million TRB reads was generated, with about 1.5 +/- 0.3 million per library.

The germline gives CDR1 MNHEY, CDR2 SVGEGT. This CDR3 comprises 12 residues. All TRB cDNA libraries came from 5' RACE performed with UMI labels. From the 5' RACE reads, TCRdb lists one entry per CDR3 protein and no DNA. Its table lists 100,000 to 150,000 distinct CDR3 sequences. The sequencing input was naive CXCR3- CD8+ T cells from blood. Subset given: CD45RO-CCR7+CD27+CD95- naive CD8+ T cells lacking CXCR3 (TNR3-). The gene calls are TRBV6-2 or TRBV6-3 and TRBJ1-1. This clonotype originated in a human donor in good health. Some clones in this sample may be carry-over from other donors' samples. This CDR3 is CASSPDGFEAFF.